Here is one T cell receptor beta chain with its context. The data were obtained in a study of cytomegalovirus exposure and HLA in healthy donors. Germline CDR1 SQVTM, CDR2 ANQGSEA. CDR3 size: 18 residues. Deletions cut 2 bases from V and 0 bases from J, with 21 bases between. Assay used: immunoSEQ multiplex PCR; TCRdb lists only in-frame clones, some missing. The sample includes approximately 220,000 clones, about nine tenths of them seen just once. The sequenced material came from PBMCs. The source of this sequence is a woman aged 18-35 years in good health and CMV-seronegative. The chain has TRBV29-1 and TRBJ2-3; D is possibly TRBD1 (5 bases). The CDR3 bases are TGCAGCGTTGAAATTGTAGGGGTGTTCTTTAATAGCACAGATACGCAGTATTTT. Translating it yields CSVEIVGVFFNSTDTQYF.